This is a list of T cell receptor beta chains from one sample in a study of lung T cells in sarcoidosis with Löfgren's syndrome. TCRdb reanalysed the reads using MiXCR and keeps one entry per CDR3 protein. The sample includes around 21,000 distinct CDR3 sequences, about a fifth seen only once; the top ten take about 4%. Sequencing input: CD4+ T cells from PBMCs. The origin of the receptors is a human donor with sarcoidosis (Löfgren's syndrome or another form), or a control subject (not recorded which). Both conserved end residues are part of each CDR3. Each record gives: CDR3 length, clone size, V gene, J gene, D gene, CDR3 protein, CDR3 DNA. D genes are given only for firm matches. The size field is filled for only some rows; it gives once, few, many or a size class.

len: 14; abundance: medium-sized; v_gene: TRBV27; j_gene: TRBJ2-1; d_gene: TRBD1; CDR3aa: CASMKGAIYNEQFF; CDR3nt: TGTGCCAGCATGAAGGGGGCCATCTACAATGAGCAGTTCTTC
len: 13; abundance: many; v_gene: TRBV20-1; j_gene: TRBJ1-4; d_gene: -; CDR3aa: CSALTEFGEKLFF; CDR3nt: TGCAGTGCTTTGACAGAGTTTGGTGAAAAACTGTTTTTT
len: 14; abundance: medium-sized; v_gene: TRBV20-1; j_gene: TRBJ2-3; d_gene: -; CDR3aa: CSARPEGGTDTQYF; CDR3nt: TGCAGTGCTCGCCCTGAGGGGGGCACAGATACGCAGTATTTT
len: 15; abundance: many; v_gene: TRBV4-3; j_gene: TRBJ1-2; d_gene: -; CDR3aa: CASSQDLNRKYGYTF; CDR3nt: TGCGCCAGCAGCCAAGATTTAAACAGGAAATATGGCTACACCTTC
len: 13; abundance: -; v_gene: TRBV15; j_gene: TRBJ1-4; d_gene: -; CDR3aa: CATSKDGIAKLFF; CDR3nt: TGTGCCACCAGCAAAGATGGGATTGCGAAACTGTTTTTT
len: 14; abundance: many; v_gene: TRBV20-1; j_gene: TRBJ1-2; d_gene: TRBD1; CDR3aa: CSARPRTGIYGYTF; CDR3nt: TGCAGTGCTAGACCCCGGACAGGGATCTATGGCTACACCTTC
len: 13; abundance: few; v_gene: TRBV6-1; j_gene: TRBJ2-5; d_gene: -; CDR3aa: CASNYGESETQYF; CDR3nt: TGTGCCAGCAATTACGGCGAATCAGAGACCCAGTACTTC
len: 15; abundance: many; v_gene: TRBV6-4; j_gene: TRBJ1-1; d_gene: -; CDR3aa: CASSPGTSMNTEAFF; CDR3nt: TGTGCCAGCAGTCCCGGGACATCCATGAACACTGAAGCTTTCTTT
len: 13; abundance: medium-sized; v_gene: TRBV6-2/TRBV6-3; j_gene: TRBJ2-1; d_gene: TRBD1; CDR3aa: CASSRGQHNEQFF; CDR3nt: TGTGCCAGCAGCAGGGGACAGCACAATGAGCAGTTCTTC
len: 18; abundance: many; v_gene: TRBV4-2; j_gene: TRBJ2-7; d_gene: TRBD2; CDR3aa: CASSHQTTSGSFVYEQYF; CDR3nt: TGTGCCAGCAGCCACCAAACCACTAGCGGGAGTTTCGTCTACGAGCAGTACTTC
len: 15; abundance: many; v_gene: TRBV10-3; j_gene: TRBJ1-1; d_gene: TRBD1; CDR3aa: CAIKGTASGGTEAFF; CDR3nt: TGTGCCATCAAGGGGACAGCGTCAGGAGGTACTGAAGCTTTCTTT
len: 22; abundance: many; v_gene: TRBV4-1; j_gene: TRBJ2-2; d_gene: -; CDR3aa: CASRGNPSGPRARAHVPGELFF; CDR3nt: TGCGCCAGCAGAGGAAACCCATCTGGACCGCGGGCACGGGCGCACGTTCCCGGGGAGCTGTTTTTT
len: 13; abundance: medium-sized; v_gene: TRBV6-1; j_gene: TRBJ1-4; d_gene: TRBD1; CDR3aa: CASRDREAEKLFF; CDR3nt: TGTGCCAGCAGGGACAGGGAAGCTGAAAAACTGTTTTTT
len: 11; abundance: medium-sized; v_gene: TRBV4-2; j_gene: TRBJ2-5; d_gene: -; CDR3aa: CASSQEETQYF; CDR3nt: TGTGCCAGCAGCCAAGAAGAGACCCAGTACTTC
len: 15; abundance: once; v_gene: TRBV15; j_gene: TRBJ2-3; d_gene: TRBD1; CDR3aa: CATSRDDRGTYTQYF; CDR3nt: TGTGCCACCAGCAGAGATGACAGGGGAACATATACGCAGTATTTC
len: 15; abundance: many; v_gene: TRBV5-4; j_gene: TRBJ2-3; d_gene: -; CDR3aa: CASSSRGDNTDTQYF; CDR3nt: TGTGCCAGCAGCTCCCGGGGGGACAACACAGATACGCAGTATTTT
len: 15; abundance: many; v_gene: TRBV28; j_gene: TRBJ1-2; d_gene: -; CDR3aa: CASSPPPGQSHGYTF; CDR3nt: TGTGCCAGCAGTCCCCCCCCCGGACAGTCCCATGGCTACACCTTC
len: 13; abundance: many; v_gene: TRBV29-1; j_gene: TRBJ2-7; d_gene: -; CDR3aa: CSVAPVTVDEQYF; CDR3nt: TGCAGCGTCGCCCCGGTGACTGTGGACGAGCAGTACTTC
len: 16; abundance: -; v_gene: TRBV20-1; j_gene: TRBJ1-1; d_gene: -; CDR3aa: CGARGVKEGSKTEAFF; CDR3nt: TGCGGTGCTAGAGGGGTTAAGGAGGGCTCGAAAACTGAAGCTTTCTTT
len: 12; abundance: many; v_gene: TRBV6-1; j_gene: TRBJ2-7; d_gene: TRBD1; CDR3aa: CASRTGPYEQYF; CDR3nt: TGTGCCAGCAGGACAGGGCCTTACGAGCAGTACTTC
len: 14; abundance: many; v_gene: TRBV3-1; j_gene: TRBJ2-5; d_gene: -; CDR3aa: CASSPVTTRETQYF; CDR3nt: TGTGCCAGCAGCCCTGTGACTACCCGGGAGACCCAGTACTTC
len: 11; abundance: many; v_gene: TRBV24-1; j_gene: TRBJ2-7; d_gene: -; CDR3aa: CATSDRWEQYF; CDR3nt: TGTGCCACCAGTGATAGATGGGAGCAGTACTTC
len: 16; abundance: many; v_gene: TRBV28; j_gene: TRBJ2-7; d_gene: -; CDR3aa: CATRTGLRGDSAEQYF; CDR3nt: TGTGCCACCCGTACCGGACTAAGGGGGGATTCAGCCGAGCAGTACTTC
len: 15; abundance: -; v_gene: TRBV6-2/TRBV6-3; j_gene: TRBJ1-6; d_gene: -; CDR3aa: CASSVRVGIGLPLHF; CDR3nt: TGTGCCAGCAGTGTAAGAGTTGGCATTGGTTTACCCCTCCACTTT